Below are 15 T cell receptor beta chains sequenced from a single sample in a study of OX40 agonist ivuxolimab in advanced cancers. Profiling relied on immunoSEQ multiplex PCR, and the TCRdb table lists in-frame clones only, not all of them. In the table there are about 73,000 clones, approximately 79% of which are singletons. The specimen comprised CD4+ or CD8+ T cells sorted from blood, sampled in a trial of the OX40 agonist ivuxolimab. The receptors shown here come from an adult with an advanced solid tumor such as melanoma, head and neck, liver or kidney cancer.

The chain links TRBV25-1 to TRBJ1-6, with D tentatively TRBD1 (6 bases). This CDR3 has 17 amino acids. V lost 4 bases to trimming and J lost 3 bases, with 16 bases between them. Germline loops: CDR1 MGHDK, CDR2 SYGVNS. CDR3 region: CASSGPQGFYYNSPLHF. The CDR3 nucleotides are TGTGCCAGCAGTGGTCCTCAGGGGTTTTACTATAATTCACCCCTCCACTTT.

This clone was seen only a few times. This chain connects TRBV10-3 to TRBJ1-5; D gene unclear. Germline V lookup: CDR1 ENHRY, CDR2 SYGVKD. Trimming stripped 8 bases from V and 4 bases from J, with 6 bases between. The CDR3 length is 11 residues. In DNA form, the CDR3 reads TGTGCCATCGGACGTAATCAGCCCCAGCATTTT. Protein sequence: CAIGRNQPQHF.

This chain links TRBV4-2 with TRBJ1-6, with TRBD1 matching over 10 bases. The CDR3 covers 16 residues. CDR1 is LGHNA, CDR2 YNFKEQ, per germline. After removal of 3 bases from V and 3 bases from J, the junction contained 2 bases not matched to a gene. CDR3 amino acids: CASSQGTGVYNSPLHF. The CDR3 DNA is TGTGCCAGCAGCCAGGGGACAGGGGTCTATAATTCACCCCTCCACTTT.

This clone was seen a single time. This chain uses TRBV4-3 with TRBJ1-1; the D is unclear. V lost 0 bases, J lost 7 bases, and 12 bases lay in between. Looked up from germline, CDR1 is LGHNA and CDR2 is YSLEER. The CDR3 has 14 residues. In DNA form, the CDR3 reads TGCGCCAGCAGCCAAGACAGCTCGGGCAGTGAAGCTTTCTTT. It yields the protein CASSQDSSGSEAFF.

The chain has TRBV19 and TRBJ2-7, with TRBD2 matching over 7 bases. The CDR3 loop spans 14 amino acids. The junction had 9 bases not matched to a gene; V was cut back by 4 bases and J by 6 bases. CDR1 is LNHDA and CDR2 is SQIVND in the germline V gene (reference sequence). This CDR3 is CASSRGEGWSEQYF. CDR3 coding DNA: TGTGCCAGTAGTAGGGGGGAGGGATGGAGCGAGCAGTACTTC.

The chain employs TRBV6-5 and TRBJ2-1, with D perhaps TRBD2 (5 bases). Per germline, CDR1 MNHEY and CDR2 SVGAGI. The V gene lost 2 bases and the J gene lost 6 bases, with 14 bases spanning the gap. The length of the CDR3 is 15 residues. CDR3 in amino acids: CASSYARTRRNEQFF. As DNA, the CDR3 is TGTGCCAGCAGTTACGCGCGGACTCGACGCAATGAGCAGTTCTTC.

The gene calls are TRBV7-9 and TRBJ2-7; tentatively, D is TRBD1 (6 bases). The CDR3 is 16 residues long. The ends were cut back, 5 bases at V and 0 bases at J, with 17 bases in the middle. The germline V gene has CDR1 SEHNR and CDR2 FQNEAQ (reference sequence). The CDR3 nucleotides read TGTGCCAGCAGCCCGAGCACCGGGACAATCTCCTACGAGCAGTACTTC. Its translation: CASSPSTGTISYEQYF.

This clone showed up just once. The chain is built from TRBV5-1 and TRBJ1-2; possibly TRBD1 for D (5 bases). V was trimmed by 7 bases and J by 4 bases, leaving 14 bases between them. The CDR3 contains 13 residues. CDR1 is SGHRS, CDR2 YFSETQ, per germline. CDR3 sequence: CASGQRGGYGYTF. CDR3 sequence (DNA): TGCGCCAGCGGCCAACGGGGGGGCTATGGCTACACCTTC.

The J gene is TRBJ2-7, the V gene TRBV10-3, with D tentatively TRBD2 (6 bases). V gave up 2 bases and J gave up 3 bases, with 11 bases separating them. The CDR3 sequence is 14 residues long. The germline CDR1 and CDR2 sequences are ENHRY and SYGVKD. The CDR3 is CAISERRGNYEQYF. The CDR3 DNA sequence: TGTGCCATCAGTGAGCGGAGGGGTAACTACGAGCAGTACTTC.

V gene TRBV19 combines with J gene TRBJ1-1; D not certain. V shed 7 bases and J shed 0 bases, with 9 bases lying between them. Germline V gene lookup returns CDR1 LNHDA and CDR2 SQIVND (reference sequence). The CDR3 totals 13 residues. The CDR3 region has the DNA TGTGCCAGTACGATGAGCCTGAACACTGAAGCTTTCTTT. This encodes CASTMSLNTEAFF.

The CDR3 is CASSRGTGNTDTQYF. The CDR3 region has the DNA TGTGCCAGCTCACGAGGGACAGGAAACACAGATACGCAGTATTTT. The chain employs TRBV18 and TRBJ2-3, with TRBD1 matching 8 bases. Germline V gene data show CDR1 as KGHSH and CDR2 as LQKENI. V trimming: 4 bases; J trimming: 2 bases; junction bases outside the gene matches: 5. The CDR3 contains 15 residues.

This chain uses TRBV5-1 with TRBJ1-2, with 8 bases aligning to TRBD1. This CDR3 contains 14 residues. Per germline, CDR1 SGHRS and CDR2 YFSETQ. Trimming took 7 bases from V and 4 from J; bases not matched to a gene: 9. The CDR3 protein is CASGTKTGAYGYTF. CDR3 DNA: TGCGCCAGCGGGACGAAGACAGGGGCCTATGGCTACACCTTC. Supplemented by reference TRBV5-1 and TRBJ1-2, the full variable domain reads KAGVTQTPRYLIKTRGQQVTLSCSPISGHRSVSWYQQTPGQGLQFLFEYFSETQRNKGNFPGRFSGRQFSNSRSEMNVSTLELGDSALYLCASGTKTGAYGYTFGSGTRLTVV.

The rearrangement links TRBV19 to TRBJ2-1; D is possibly TRBD1 (6 bases). Trimming left V 5 bases short and J 8 bases short, with 22 bases between. The germline V gene has CDR1 LNHDA and CDR2 SQIVND (reference sequence). The length of the CDR3 is 16 residues. CDR3 amino acids: CASSPSIVTGSDEQFF. In DNA form, the CDR3 reads TGTGCCAGTAGTCCCTCGATTGTGACAGGCTCCGATGAGCAGTTCTTC.

The rearrangement uses TRBV4-1 and TRBJ1-2, with TRBD1 matching over 8 bases. V was clipped by 1 base and J by 1 base; unmatched bases: 8. This CDR3 has 17 residues. Germline CDR1 MGHRA, CDR2 YSYEKL. The CDR3 spells CASSQVVGQGVNYGYTF. In DNA form, the CDR3 reads TGCGCCAGCAGCCAAGTCGTCGGACAGGGAGTTAACTATGGCTACACCTTC.

This clone was found once. The chain carries TRBV6-5 and TRBJ2-5; tentative D call: TRBD1 (5 bases). CDR1 and CDR2 (germline): MNHEY, SVGAGI. There are 13 residues in the CDR3. The germline V and J ends were trimmed by 5 bases and 4 bases, with 11 bases remaining between them. The CDR3 reads CASSLQVPETQYF. Written as DNA, the CDR3 is TGTGCCAGCAGTCTACAGGTACCAGAGACCCAGTACTTC.